Reported below is one T cell receptor (beta chain). Its antigen is undetermined. The V end was cut by 5 bases, the J end by 2 bases, with 6 bases between. Per the germline V gene, CDR1 is SEHNR and CDR2 is FQNEAQ (reference sequence). The CDR3 contains 13 residues. These data are taken from a study of human T cells and chemical hapten exposure. Study-wide context: Upper inner arm skin measuring roughly 2 cm by roughly 2 cm received 2% DPC for sensitization. Alopecia areata, totalis and universalis patients, mostly female, were included.

Notes on the study in general: A positive correlation with patch test score was found for PT1 expanded TCR counts. Against controls, expanded TCRs gave rise to significantly more large CDR3 similarity clusters.

TCRdb reprocessed the RACE reads with MiXCR, giving one entry per CDR3 protein. The table records 180,000 or so distinct CDR3 sequences, about a fifth of them present only once. Time point specified: patch test 1, 2 weeks after DPC sensitization. Documented treatment: therapeutic diphenylcyclopropenone sensitization with weekly scalp DPC. The chain combines TRBV7-9 with TRBJ2-2; D is uncertain. The sample was whole blood, taken in connection with sensitization to the hapten diphenylcyclopropenone (DPC). The clonotype originates from a woman in her forties or fifties with alopecia areata. Some clones in this sample may be carry-over from other donors' samples. The CDR3 is CASSRTNTGELFF. As DNA, the CDR3 is TGTGCCAGCAGCCGTACCAACACCGGGGAGCTGTTTTTT.